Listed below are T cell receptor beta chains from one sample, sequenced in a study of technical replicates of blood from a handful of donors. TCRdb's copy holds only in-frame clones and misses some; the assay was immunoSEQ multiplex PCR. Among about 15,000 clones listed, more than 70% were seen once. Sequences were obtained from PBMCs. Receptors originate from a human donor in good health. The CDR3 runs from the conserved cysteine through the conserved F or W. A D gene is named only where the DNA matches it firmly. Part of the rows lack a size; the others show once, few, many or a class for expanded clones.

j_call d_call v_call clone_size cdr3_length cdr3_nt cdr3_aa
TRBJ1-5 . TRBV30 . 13 TGTGCCTGGAGTTCCACCCGGAATCAGCCCCAGCATTTT CAWSSTRNQPQHF
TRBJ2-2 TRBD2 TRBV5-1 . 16 TGCGCCAGCAGCCATATAGCGGGAGAGGGTAACGGGGAGCTGTTTTTT CASSHIAGEGNGELFF
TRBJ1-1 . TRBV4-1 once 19 TGCGCCAGCAGCCAAGCCTTATCCCCCGGGCCCCTGCGGGGCACTGAAGCTTTCTTT CASSQALSPGPLRGTEAFF
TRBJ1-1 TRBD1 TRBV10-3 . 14 TGTGCCATCAGTGGAGGACAGGGAAACACTGAAGCTTTCTTT CAISGGQGNTEAFF
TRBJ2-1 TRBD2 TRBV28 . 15 TGTGCCAGCAGCCGCCCCGCGGGAGTTTTGGTTGAGCAGTTCTTC CASSRPAGVLVEQFF
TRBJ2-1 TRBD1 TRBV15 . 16 TGTGCCACCAGCACACCGGACAGGGTGTTGTACAATGAGCAGTTCTTC CATSTPDRVLYNEQFF
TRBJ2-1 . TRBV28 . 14 TGTGCCAGCAGAATAGCGGCCACCTACAATGAGCAGTTCTTC CASRIAATYNEQFF
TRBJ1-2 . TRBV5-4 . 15 TGTGCCAGCAGCTTGGAGGCAGGGTATGGCTATGGCTACACCTTC CASSLEAGYGYGYTF
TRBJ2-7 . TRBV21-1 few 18 TGTGCCAGCAGCCCCAGGTCCGAGGCTAGCGGGAGGGAGGCCGAGCAGTACTTC CASSPRSEASGREAEQYF
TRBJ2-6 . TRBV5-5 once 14 TGTGCCAGCAGCTTGGGAGTTGGGGCCAACGTCCTGACTTTC CASSLGVGANVLTF
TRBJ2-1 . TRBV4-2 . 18 TGTGCCAGCAGCCAAGCCTCATTTAGCGGAGGGTCCTACAATGAGCAGTTCTTC CASSQASFSGGSYNEQFF
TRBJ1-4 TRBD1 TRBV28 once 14 TGTGCCAGCAGTTTTCCCGGGACAGGTGAACAACTGTTTTTT CASSFPGTGEQLFF
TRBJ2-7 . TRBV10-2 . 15 TGCGCCAGCAGGGAGGGGGGGGGAACGGCCTACGAGCAGTACTTC CASREGGGTAYEQYF
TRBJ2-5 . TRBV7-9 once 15 TGTGCCAGCAGCCTAGACGGAGTTTTCCAAGAGACCCAGTACTTC CASSLDGVFQETQYF
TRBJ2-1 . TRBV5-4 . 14 TGTGCCAGCAGCTTGGAGAGCTCCTACAATGAGCAGTTCTTC CASSLESSYNEQFF
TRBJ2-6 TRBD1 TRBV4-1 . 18 TGCGCCAGCAGCCAACAACCCGAAGGGGGCACTGGGGCCAACGTCCTGACTTTC CASSQQPEGGTGANVLTF
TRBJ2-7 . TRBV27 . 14 TGTGCCAGCAGCTCCAGGTGGGGGGCCTACGAGCAGTACTTC CASSSRWGAYEQYF
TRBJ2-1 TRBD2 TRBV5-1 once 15 TGCGCCAGCAGCATCGGGACTAGCGTATCGGATGAGCAGTTCTTC CASSIGTSVSDEQFF
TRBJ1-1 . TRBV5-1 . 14 TGCGCCAGCACAGACCGAGCGGGGTACACTGAAGCTTTCTTT CASTDRAGYTEAFF
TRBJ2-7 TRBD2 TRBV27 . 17 TGTGCCAGCAGTTCACCGGGACTAGCGGGAGGAAGGTACGAGCAGTACTTC CASSSPGLAGGRYEQYF
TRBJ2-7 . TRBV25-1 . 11 TGTGCCATCCGTTTGGCTTACGAGCAGTACTTC CAIRLAYEQYF
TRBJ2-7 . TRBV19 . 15 TGTGCCAGTAGTATCCGGGCTAGCAGAGCCTACGAGCAGTACTTC CASSIRASRAYEQYF
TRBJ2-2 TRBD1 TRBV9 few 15 TGTGCCAGCAGCGTAGAGGGACAGGGGGCCGGGGAGCTGTTTTTT CASSVEGQGAGELFF
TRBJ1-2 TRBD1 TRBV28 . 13 TGTGCCAGCAGTTTGGGACAGAGCTATGGCTACACCTTC CASSLGQSYGYTF
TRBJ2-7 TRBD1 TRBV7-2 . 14 TGTGCTATTCCCACGGGACAGGGTGTCTACGAGCAGTACTTC CAIPTGQGVYEQYF
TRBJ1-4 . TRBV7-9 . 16 TGTGCCAGCAGCTTAGCGTTTCAGGGCTTCGGTGAAAAACTGTTTTTT CASSLAFQGFGEKLFF
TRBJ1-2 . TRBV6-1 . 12 TGTGCCGCAGGGCGGGGGAACTATGGCTACACCTTC CAAGRGNYGYTF
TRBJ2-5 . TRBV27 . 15 TGTGCCAGCAGTTTACTAGGACATTTTCAAGAGACCCAGTACTTC CASSLLGHFQETQYF
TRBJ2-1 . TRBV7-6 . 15 TGTGCCAGCAGCTTAGTCCCGGACGAGGGCGATGAGCAGTTCTTC CASSLVPDEGDEQFF
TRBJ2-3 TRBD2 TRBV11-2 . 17 TGTGCCAGCAGCTCGGGACTAGCGGGAGTGTCCCCAGATACGCAGTATTTT CASSSGLAGVSPDTQYF
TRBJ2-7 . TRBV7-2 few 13 TGTGCCAGCAGCTTAGGACAGATCTACGAGCAGTACTTC CASSLGQIYEQYF
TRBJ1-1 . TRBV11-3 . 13 TGTGCCAGCAGCAGAGAGGGTCACACTGAAGCTTTCTTT CASSREGHTEAFF
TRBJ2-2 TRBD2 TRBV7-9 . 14 TGTGCCAGCAGAGCTAGCGGGAGTATCGGGGAGCTGTTTTTT CASRASGSIGELFF
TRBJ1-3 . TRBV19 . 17 TGTGCCAGTAGTGGACCGGGACACTCGAGCTCTGGAAACACCATATATTTT CASSGPGHSSSGNTIYF
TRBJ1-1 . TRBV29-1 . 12 TGCAGCGTTGGGACAGCGGAGTCAGGAGCTTTCTTT CSVGTAESGAFF
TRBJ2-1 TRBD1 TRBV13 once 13 TGTGCCAGCGGATACAGGGGGGAGAATGAGCAGTTCTTC CASGYRGENEQFF
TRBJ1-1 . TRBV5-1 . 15 TGCGCCAGCACCATGCGGGCCCGTGGTGACACTGAAGCTTTCTTT CASTMRARGDTEAFF
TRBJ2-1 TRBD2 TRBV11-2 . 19 TGTGCCAGCAGCTTAGATCCGTTAGCGGGAGGGCTAGTCCCCCATGAGCAGTTCTTC CASSLDPLAGGLVPHEQFF
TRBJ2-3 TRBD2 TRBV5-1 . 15 TGCGCCAGCAGCTTGGGACTAGCGGGCACAGATACGCAGTATTTT CASSLGLAGTDTQYF
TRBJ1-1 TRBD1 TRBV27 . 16 TGTGCCAGCACAAATAGCCTAGGACAGGGGAACACTGAAGCTTTCTTT CASTNSLGQGNTEAFF
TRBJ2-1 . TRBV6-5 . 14 TGTGCCAGCAGAGTAATGCTAGATTACAATGAGCAGTTCTTC CASRVMLDYNEQFF
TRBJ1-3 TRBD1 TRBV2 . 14 TGTGCCAGCAGTGACAGGGGGCACGGAAACACCATATATTTT CASSDRGHGNTIYF
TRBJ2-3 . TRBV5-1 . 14 TGCGCCAGCAGCTTGGAGCGAAACACAGATACGCAGTATTTT CASSLERNTDTQYF
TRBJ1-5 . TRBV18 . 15 TGTGCCAGCTCACCCGGGGGTAGTCGCAATCAGCCCCAGCATTTT CASSPGGSRNQPQHF
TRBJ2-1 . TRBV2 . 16 TGTGCCAGCTCGCACCTCTCCGAGTCCCACTACAATGAGCAGTTCTTC CASSHLSESHYNEQFF
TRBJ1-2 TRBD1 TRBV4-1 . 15 TGCGCCAGCAGCCAACTACAGGGGGCGGACTATGGCTACACCTTC CASSQLQGADYGYTF